The subject of this entry is one TCR beta chain. Antigen specificity is unknown. Using immunoSEQ multiplex PCR, the repertoire was profiled, and TCRdb retains in-frame clones only, with some absent. The sample has tens of thousands of clones, 90% seen once. The source of the sample is a study of OX40 agonist ivuxolimab in advanced cancers. Study findings and constraints: The mean number of expanded clones was higher in CD8+ T cells than in CD4+.

The receptor comes from an adult with an advanced solid tumor such as melanoma, head and neck, liver or kidney cancer. The sample was CD4+ or CD8+ T cells sorted from blood, taken in a trial of the OX40 agonist ivuxolimab.

CDR3 sequence (DNA): TGTGCCAGCAGTCCCAACCCTTGGCCTAGCGACTACCACAATGAGCAGTTCTTC. Protein: CASSPNPWPSDYHNEQFF. J is TRBJ2-1 and V is TRBV27, with a weak D call TRBD2 (6 bases). The V end lost 5 bases, the J end lost 5 bases, and 25 bases lay between the germline ends. This CDR3 spans 18 amino acids. Germline CDR1 reads MNHEY; CDR2 reads SMNVEV (reference sequence).